This T cell receptor beta chain was identified in a study of T cells in women clearing cervical HPV infection. Overall study context: Cases: HPV16-related CIN3 or worse on histology, a couple of invasive cancers. Controls gave blood once infection was undetectable; cases at lesion identification.

MY09/MY11 PCR detected cervical HPV DNA; dot-blot assigned genotypes. Assay: immunoSEQ multiplex PCR; the TCRdb copy retains only in-frame clones and omits some. The sample has some 46,000 clones. The sequence came from a woman aged 18 to 69 with a cervical HPV16 infection that either progressed to CIN3+ or cleared (not recorded which). The sample was blood buffy coat.

The CDR3 reads CSVAGGQGADEQFF. CDR3 DNA, as far as it was read: TGCAGCGTTGCCGGGGGACAGGGTGCAGATGAG. The chain is built from TRBV29-1 and TRBJ2-1; the match to TRBD1 covers 9 bases. Coverage ceases 3 residues before the CDR3 finishes, and the germline J gene fills in the end. Germline lookup yields CDR1 SQVTM and CDR2 ANQGSEA. The V gene end was trimmed by 4 bases and the J gene end by 8 bases; junction bases not matched to a gene: 9. This CDR3 region has 14 residues.